Presented here are 22 T cell receptor beta chains from one specimen sequenced in a study of blood T cell repertoires in COVID-19. The protocol was immunoSEQ multiplex PCR, while the TCRdb copy is restricted to in-frame clones and leaves out a portion. The sample has around 42,000 clones, around 79% seen once. Material for sequencing was peripheral blood. These receptors were collected from a woman older than 75 with acute or convalescent COVID-19.

The rearrangement links TRBV7-5 to TRBJ2-4; TRBD2, the D gene given by the table, was not confirmed from the DNA. TRBV7-5 represents a pseudogene. The CDR3 consists of 20 residues. CDR3 in amino acids: CARSSETSGRSGRAKNIQYF. DNA for the CDR3: TGTGCCAGAAGCTCAGAAACTAGCGGGAGATCGGGGAGAGCCAAAAACATTCAGTACTTC.

In its sample, this clone is medium-sized. The chain joins TRBV30 to TRBJ1-5, with 7 bases identical to TRBD1. Germline V gene data show CDR1 as GTSNPN and CDR2 as SVGIG (reference sequence). The CDR3 loop spans 14 amino acids. J lost 7 bases, V lost 0 bases, and 6 bases had no gene match. The CDR3 DNA is TGTGCCTGGAGTGTAGAGGGGGCGAGACAGCCCCAGCATTTT. Translating it yields CAWSVEGARQPQHF.

CDR3 loop: CASSGDSSYQPQHF. Written as DNA, the CDR3 is TGTGCCAGTAGTGGGGACAGCTCCTATCAGCCCCAGCATTTT. V usage is TRBV19 and J usage is TRBJ1-5, with 7 bases aligning to TRBD1. The CDR3 covers 14 residues. V was pared by 5 bases and J by 5 bases, with 6 bases of the junction left unmatched. Germline V lookup: CDR1 LNHDA, CDR2 SQIVND (reference sequence).

V gene TRBV11-2 combines with J gene TRBJ1-1, with TRBD1 as a possible D gene (6 bases). The CDR3 loop spans 15 amino acids. Germline V gene data show CDR1 as SGHAT and CDR2 as FQNNGV. V was clipped by 5 bases and J by 1 base, with 14 bases between them. The CDR3 protein is CASSLGQGTNTEAFF. CDR3 nucleotides: TGTGCCAGCAGCCTAGGGCAGGGGACGAACACTGAAGCTTTCTTT. Drawing the rest from reference TRBV11-2 and TRBJ1-1, the complete variable domain is EAGVAQSPRYKIIEKRQSVAFWCNPISGHATLYWYQQILGQGPKLLIQFQNNGVVDDSQLPKDRFSAERLKGVDSTLKIQPAKLEDSAVYLCASSLGQGTNTEAFFGQGTRLTVV.

This clone was seen just once. This CDR3 reads CASSSHLAGGYEQYF. Written as DNA, the CDR3 is TGTGCCAGTAGTTCACATTTAGCGGGAGGCTACGAGCAGTACTTC. The chain joins TRBV19 to TRBJ2-7, with TRBD2 identical over 10 bases. Germline loops: CDR1 LNHDA, CDR2 SQIVND (reference sequence). This CDR3 has 15 residues. V was clipped by 5 bases and J by 3 bases; unmatched bases: 7.

V usage is TRBV4-2 and J usage is TRBJ2-3; 9 bases match TRBD2. The germline V gene has CDR1 LGHNA and CDR2 YNFKEQ. The CDR3 length is 17 residues. J lost 2 bases, V lost 3 bases, and 9 bases had no gene match. DNA of the CDR3: TGTGCCAGCAGCCAGGGCCGAGCGGGAGGTATCACAGATACGCAGTATTTT. Translated: CASSQGRAGGITDTQYF.

This clone was seen a single time. The chain is built from TRBV6-6 and TRBJ1-6, with 11 bases that match TRBD1. The CDR3 is 16 residues long. From germline, CDR1 is MNHNY and CDR2 SVGAGI (reference sequence). Unmatched junction bases numbered 8, after V lost 4 bases and J lost 9 bases. CDR3 sequence: CASSSSGTGGSSPLHF. In DNA form, the CDR3 reads TGTGCCAGCAGTTCTTCCGGGACAGGGGGGAGTTCACCCCTCCACTTT.

This sequence joins TRBV3-1 (or the pseudogene TRBV3-2) and TRBJ2-5, with TRBD2 matching 7 bases. The CDR3 contains 14 residues. J lost 2 bases, V lost 4 bases, and 4 bases had no gene match. CDR1 LGHDT and CDR2 YNNKEL come from the germline V gene (reference sequence). Here the CDR3 DNA reads TGTGCCAGCAGCCGACGAGCGGGACAAGAGACCCAGTACTTC. Translation: CASSRRAGQETQYF.

The gene calls are TRBV6-5 and TRBJ1-2, with a possible D match to TRBD1 (5 bases). CDR1 MNHEY and CDR2 SVGAGI come from the germline V gene. V was clipped by 6 bases and J by 1 base, with 12 bases between them. The CDR3 runs 14 residues. The CDR3 DNA reads as TGTGCCAGCAGCGCTGCAGGGTATAACTATGGCTACACCTTC. Translation: CASSAAGYNYGYTF.

The V gene is TRBV21-1, the J gene TRBJ2-2; the table gives TRBD1 as D, unverified against the DNA. TRBV21-1 is a known pseudogene. The CDR3 has 15 residues. The CDR3 DNA reads TGTGCCAGCGGCATTGACAGGGGCCACACCGGGGAGCTGTTTTTT. Translated: CASGIDRGHTGELFF.

The chain has TRBV29-1 and TRBJ2-1; 10 bases line up with TRBD2. This CDR3 region has 14 residues. Looked up from germline, CDR1 is SQVTM and CDR2 is ANQGSEA. The trim removed 7 bases at V and 9 bases at J, leaving 12 bases unmatched. The CDR3 DNA follows: TGCAGCGCTGGCAAGCGGGAGGGCCTTGGTGAGCAGTTCTTC. Translation: CSAGKREGLGEQFF.

The rearrangement joins TRBV7-8 to TRBJ2-1; TRBD2 aligns across 9 bases. CDR1 SGHVS and CDR2 FQNEAQ come from the germline V gene. J gave up 2 bases and V 2 bases, and 4 bases lay outside the gene matches. This CDR3 is 16 amino acids long. The CDR3 coding sequence is TGTGCCAGCAGCTTAAACCCTAGCGGGACCTACAATGAGCAGTTCTTC. Translating it yields CASSLNPSGTYNEQFF.

This clone was detected only a few times. The V gene is TRBV27, the J gene TRBJ1-2; the match to TRBD1 covers 9 bases. Unmatched junction bases numbered 7, after V lost 4 bases and J lost 7 bases. The germline gives CDR1 MNHEY, CDR2 SMNVEV (reference sequence). The CDR3 length is 14 residues. The DNA of the CDR3 is TGTGCCAGCAGTTCGGGACAGGGTGGGTCTGGCTACACCTTC. Translated, it gives CASSSGQGGSGYTF.

The V call is TRBV5-1, the J call TRBJ2-2; possible D gene TRBD1, 5 bases. The germline V gene encodes CDR1 SGHRS and CDR2 YFSETQ. The CDR3 runs to 15 residues. The germline V and J ends were trimmed by 0 bases and 6 bases, with 12 bases remaining between them. CDR3 region: CASSLDPGRAGELFF. CDR3 in DNA: TGCGCCAGCAGCTTGGACCCAGGGCGCGCCGGGGAGCTGTTTTTT. Full variable domain (outside the CDR3, taken from reference TRBV5-1 and TRBJ2-2): KAGVTQTPRYLIKTRGQQVTLSCSPISGHRSVSWYQQTPGQGLQFLFEYFSETQRNKGNFPGRFSGRQFSNSRSEMNVSTLELGDSALYLCASSLDPGRAGELFFGEGSRLTVL.

In its sample, this clone was seen once. The gene calls are TRBV27 and TRBJ2-7, with D unresolved. Germline-derived CDR1 and CDR2 are MNHEY and SMNVEV (reference sequence). The CDR3 sequence is 12 residues long. The V and J ends lost 8 bases and 3 bases respectively, with 11 bases between them. The CDR3 region has the DNA TGTGCCAGCGCCACCCCGGGCTACGAGCAGTACTTC. It yields the protein CASATPGYEQYF.

V gene TRBV18 combines with J gene TRBJ2-7; 7 bases fit TRBD1. The germline V gene has CDR1 KGHSH and CDR2 LQKENI. J lost 2 bases, V lost 5 bases, and 9 bases had no gene match. CDR3 size: 15 residues. The chain's CDR3 is CASSSDRERAYEQYF. For the CDR3, the DNA is TGTGCCAGCTCATCCGACAGGGAGAGGGCCTACGAGCAGTACTTC.

This clone has only a few counts. The CDR3 sequence: CAWSHRRGTGVAEAFF. The CDR3, as DNA: TGTGCCTGGAGTCATAGGAGAGGGACAGGAGTCGCTGAAGCTTTCTTT. V gene TRBV30 combines with J gene TRBJ1-1; the match to TRBD1 covers 8 bases. This CDR3 has 16 amino acids. Germline V lookup: CDR1 GTSNPN, CDR2 SVGIG (reference sequence). J gave up 6 bases and V 2 bases, and 14 bases lay outside the gene matches.

The chain carries TRBV18 and TRBJ1-6, with D maybe TRBD1 (5 bases). CDR1 and CDR2 (germline): KGHSH, LQKENI. This CDR3 has 15 amino acids. The V end lost 4 bases, the J end lost 7 bases, and 14 bases lay between the germline ends. Written as DNA, the CDR3 is TGTGCCAGCTCACAGGGGCAGGTTGTGAATTCACCCCTCCACTTT. Translating it yields CASSQGQVVNSPLHF.

This clone came up a few times. The rearrangement uses TRBV4-1 and TRBJ2-7; TRBD1 aligns across 9 bases. V was clipped by 1 base and J by 2 bases; unmatched bases: 6. The CDR3 is 16 residues long. Germline loops: CDR1 MGHRA, CDR2 YSYEKL. The chain's CDR3 is CASSQGVRDRAYEQYF. DNA for the CDR3: TGCGCCAGCAGCCAAGGGGTTCGGGACAGGGCCTACGAGCAGTACTTC.

This clone has just one count. CDR3 region: CASSERGGREKLFF. In nucleotides, the CDR3 is TGTGCCAGCAGTGAAAGGGGGGGGAGGGAAAAACTGTTTTTT. The rearrangement uses TRBV2 and TRBJ1-4; weak D call: TRBD1 (6 bases). Germline V CDR1 and CDR2: SNHLY, FYNNEI. Trimming removed 2 bases from V and 8 bases from J, with 12 bases in between. This CDR3 contains 14 residues.

The chain uses TRBV5-1 and TRBJ1-2; 9 bases are shared with TRBD1. J gave up 3 bases and V 4 bases, and 4 bases lay outside the gene matches. Germline assignment: CDR1 SGHRS and CDR2 YFSETQ. This CDR3 is 14 amino acids long. The CDR3 DNA sequence: TGCGCCAGCAGCGGGGGACAGGGTGACTATGGCTACACCTTC. Translated: CASSGGQGDYGYTF.

This clone turned up a few times. The chain is built from TRBV5-4 and TRBJ1-2, with 7 bases that match TRBD1. The V and J ends lost 5 bases and 5 bases, in that order; junction bases with no gene match: 12. Germline-derived CDR1 and CDR2 are SGHNT and YYREEE (reference sequence). CDR3 length: 15 residues. CDR3: CASSSIRDSIYGYTF. The CDR3 nucleotides are TGTGCCAGCAGTAGTATCCGGGACAGCATATATGGCTACACCTTC. Full variable domain (rest looked up from reference TRBV5-4 and TRBJ1-2): ETGVTQSPTHLIKTRGQQVTLRCSSQSGHNTVSWYQQALGQGPQFIFQYYREEENGRGNFPPRFSGLQFPNYSSELNVNALELDDSALYLCASSSIRDSIYGYTFGSGTRLTVV.